Listed here is a single T cell receptor beta chain. This specimen comes from a study of blood T cell repertoires in COVID-19. Germline V CDR1 and CDR2: MNHEY, SVGAGI. The CDR3 runs to 16 residues. Between the trimmed V and J ends, which lost 0 bases and 2 bases, there was a span of 13 bases. The repertoire was sequenced with immunoSEQ multiplex PCR; TCRdb's copy has only in-frame clones and lacks some. The table includes about 160,000 clones, around 93% detected once. Sample: peripheral blood. The chain joins TRBV6-5 to TRBJ1-1; D is possibly TRBD1 (5 bases). This clonotype was obtained from a man aged 30-40 years with COVID-19, enrolled during active disease. CDR3 sequence: CASSYSSRGINTEAFF. In DNA form, the CDR3 reads TGTGCCAGCAGTTACTCATCGCGGGGGATAAACACTGAAGCTTTCTTT.